This entry is about one TCR beta chain. Antigen unknown. This sample is part of a study of beta chain features in type 1 diabetes. As for the study in general: Analysis included 100 million to 140 million sorted cells drawn from all samples.

Investigators reverse transcribed all isolated RNA, so they sequenced expressed TCRB transcripts. Some 4 million reads were obtained on average from naive, central memory and regulatory T cell samples. Repertoires were generated with immunoSEQ multiplex PCR, while TCRdb's copy carries only in-frame clones and drops some. The data contain over 300,000 clones, around 9.3% of them singletons. Germline loops: CDR1 SGHNT, CDR2 YENEEA. The CDR3 runs 13 residues. The V segment lost 4 bases and the J segment 7 bases; nucleotides outside the gene matches: 4. Study-wide results and limits: Among all four CD4+ subsets, Type 1 diabetes patients had TCRB CDR3s that were moderately but significantly shorter. An over-representation of cells with high TCR expression could result from cDNA sequencing.

Purity of each sorted population was above 95%. The chain combines TRBV11-3 with TRBJ2-1, with 7 bases identical to TRBD2. Source material: central memory CD4+ T cells from blood. The receptor comes from a man aged 25-45 years with type 1 diabetes. CDR3 residues: CASSSRTSNEQFF. The DNA for the CDR3 is TGTGCCAGCAGCTCCAGGACTAGTAATGAGCAGTTCTTC.